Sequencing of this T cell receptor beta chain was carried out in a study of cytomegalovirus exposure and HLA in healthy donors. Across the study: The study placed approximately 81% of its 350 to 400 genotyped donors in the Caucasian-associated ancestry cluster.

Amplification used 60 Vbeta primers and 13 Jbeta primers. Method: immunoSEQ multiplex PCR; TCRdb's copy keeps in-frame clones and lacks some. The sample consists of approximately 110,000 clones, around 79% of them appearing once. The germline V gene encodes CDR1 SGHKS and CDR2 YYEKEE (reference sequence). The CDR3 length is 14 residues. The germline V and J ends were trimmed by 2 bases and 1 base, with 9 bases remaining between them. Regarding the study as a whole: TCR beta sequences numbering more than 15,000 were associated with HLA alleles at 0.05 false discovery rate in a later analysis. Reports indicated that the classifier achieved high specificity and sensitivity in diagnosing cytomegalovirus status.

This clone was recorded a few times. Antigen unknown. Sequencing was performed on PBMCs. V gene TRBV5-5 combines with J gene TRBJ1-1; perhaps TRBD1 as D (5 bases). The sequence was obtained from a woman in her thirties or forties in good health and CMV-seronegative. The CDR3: CASSLGERNTEAFF. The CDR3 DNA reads TGTGCCAGCAGCTTAGGGGAAAGGAACACTGAAGCTTTCTTT.